This T cell receptor beta chain appears in the sequencing data of a study of shared clonotypes between healthy human individuals (dated by TCRdb to 2019 to 2021). For the study in its entirety: Three men and a couple of women, aged 18 to 49 years, made up the cohort. Leukapheresis yielded between about 0.85 and 10 billion PBMCs per donor. To estimate repertoire size and how much clonotypes are shared between individuals, the study performed deep sequencing of blood TCR repertoires from roughly five healthy adults. Different laboratories and diverse techniques were used to prepare libraries and sequence TCR repertoires, to increase sequencing depth and limit assay-specific biases. Per donor, three plates each were used for CD4 naive and CD4 memory, two for CD8 naive, and one for CD8 memory. Broad study findings and their caveats: Even with the large sequencing depth, rarefaction of the sorted-subset datasets indicated that sequencing was incomplete. Clonotypes shared by all four sorted-subset donors showed higher generation probabilities than non-shared clonotypes. Larger estimated clonotype richness was generally found for naive subsets than for memory subsets. Pairwise subsampling indicated that sequencing depth was expected to affect the degree of clonotype sharing among donors. About 5% of naive CD4, 3.5% of naive CD8, around 2.3% of memory CD4, and roughly 0.4% of memory CD8 clonotypes were shared across a few donors. Sampling was limited to blood, and TCR repertoires in tissue likely differ from TCR repertoires in blood. Because the study included only a small number of donors, the genetic and exposure-history diversity represented was limited.

The germline V gene (reference sequence) gives CDR1 as MNHNY and CDR2 as SVGAGI. From the cysteine through the phenylalanine, the CDR3 covers 13 amino acids. Just the 39-base CDR3 DNA is kept, in frame starting at base 1. The junction shows trimming of 7 bases on V and 0 bases on J, plus 7 bases between the germline ends. The donors were healthy, HIV-negative adults who had no recently reported acute infections or vaccinations. Every donor was a Caucasian adult living in Nashville, Tennessee, USA. CD4+ T cells were enriched by magnetic negative selection, after which naive cells were positively selected on CD45RA and the negative fraction was taken as the memory subset. After blood collection by leukapheresis, PBMCs were isolated using Ficoll-Histopaque density gradient centrifugation and then cryopreserved in the vapor phase of liquid nitrogen. Purity and quantity of every magnetically sorted T cell population were checked by analytical flow cytometry. Each sorted fraction had its genomic DNA isolated and then quantified by UV absorbance on a Nanodrop 2000c.

Note on this clone: Its binding antigen is unknown. Base quality data are lacking; no much larger clone is found one base away. The sample contains more than one DNA sequence encoding this CDR3.

Using the deep immunoSEQ assay, TCR CDR3 regions were amplified from genomic DNA by multiplex PCR. Extracted genomic DNA from each cell subset was distributed evenly across all wells of several immunoSEQ 96-well plates, and each plate was treated as a replicate. Each replicate PCR for sorted subsets received about 220 ng genomic DNA, equal to 30,000 or so T cell genomes. Purified libraries were quantified with a Qubit 3.0 fluorometer, sized on a Bioanalyzer 2100, and re-quantified with the KAPA Library Quantification kit. Each immunoSEQ 96-well plate was sequenced on its own single-read 150-cycle Illumina NextSeq 550 flow cell. As for how the authors treated the data: Because only junctional sequences without quality scores were contained in the immunoSEQ output, filtering matching that applied to full-length reads could not be performed. Sequences were annotated with PyIR, a Python wrapper for IgBLAST v1.9, and V/J genes and CDR3 were assigned using IMGT germline references. Reads with weak V/J assignments (E-value above 1e-6), missing CDR3, stop codons, out-of-frame junctions, or ambiguous translated residues were removed. A V3J clonotype was defined by an identical inferred V gene, J gene, and CDR3 amino acid sequence. The percentage overlap between two repertoires was calculated by dividing the number of shared unique clonotypes by the size of the smaller repertoire. Richness of each repertoire was evaluated using RTK rarefaction, the Chao1 estimator, and Recon v2.1 estimates of unobserved clonotypes. For all TCRbeta clonotypes obtained by the gDNA method from a few donors, generation probabilities were computed with OLGA. TCRdb re-hosts the immuneACCESS table, in-frame sequences only. Its copies lack some clones; in the studies checked, an unresolved V gene accounts for under half of them, and the cause for the rest is not known. Clone size and V and J calls were adopted from that table, with D and trimming inferred from the DNA. The sample has some 1.4 million clones on record, roughly 96% of them singletons. The ten largest clonotypes hold over 1% of the sample.

The sequencing input was naive CD4+ T cells sorted from blood. This sample's cell subset or site label indicates: CD45RA+ positively selected. The sequence is built from TRBV6-6 and TRBJ2-1; TRBD1 is perhaps the D gene, given 6 matching bases. The source is a man younger than 40 in good health. The nucleotides are TGTGCCAGCACACAGGGCTCCTACAATGAGCAGTTCTTC. It codes for CASTQGSYNEQFF.